Below, 19 T cell receptor beta chains from the same sample are listed, as sequenced in a study of cytomegalovirus exposure and HLA in healthy donors. This PCR relied on a set of 60 Vbeta primers and 13 Jbeta primers. Sequencing used immunoSEQ multiplex PCR; TCRdb keeps in-frame clones, though not all of them. The sample has roughly 220,000 clones, roughly 84% seen once. Sequences were obtained from PBMCs. The source is a middle-aged man in good health and CMV-seronegative.

The V call is TRBV7-3, the J call TRBJ2-1, with 8 bases lining up with TRBD2. With V trimmed by 5 bases and J by 4 bases, 7 bases remained unmatched. Germline CDR1 reads SGHTA; CDR2 reads FQGTGA. This CDR3 has 15 residues. The CDR3 sequence: CASSPGLGQYNEQFF. The CDR3 DNA follows: TGTGCCAGCAGCCCGGGACTAGGCCAGTACAATGAGCAGTTCTTC.

J is TRBJ2-1 and V is TRBV5-4, with 11 bases that match TRBD2. This CDR3 contains 15 residues. J lost 5 bases, V lost 2 bases, and 3 bases had no gene match. CDR1 and CDR2 from the germline V gene are SGHNT and YYREEE (reference sequence). This chain's CDR3 is CASSLRLAGNNEQFF. In nucleotides, the CDR3 is TGTGCCAGCAGCTTAAGACTAGCGGGGAACAATGAGCAGTTCTTC.

This clone was found a few times. This chain uses TRBV18 with TRBJ2-1; D is ambiguous. V dropped 6 bases and J dropped 0 bases, with 15 bases sitting between them. Germline CDR1 is KGHSH and CDR2 is LQKENI. This CDR3 contains 16 residues. The CDR3 coding sequence is TGTGCCAGCTCCCCCCTCCGCGGCGGCTCCTACAATGAGCAGTTCTTC. Translated, it gives CASSPLRGGSYNEQFF.

This clone has more than one count but fewer than ten. V and J are TRBV11-3 and TRBJ2-3; tentatively, D is TRBD2 (6 bases). The CDR3 is 16 residues long. Trimming took 0 bases from V and 0 from J, leaving 10 bases between them. The germline V gene has CDR1 SGHNT and CDR2 YENEEA. For the CDR3, the DNA is TGTGCCAGCAGCTTAGATGGTGCGGGAAGCACAGATACGCAGTATTTT. It codes for CASSLDGAGSTDTQYF. The complete variable domain, with remaining parts taken from reference TRBV11-3 and TRBJ2-3, reads EAGVVQSPRYKIIEKKQPVAFWCNPISGHNTLYWYLQNLGQGPELLIRYENEEAVDDSQLPKDRFSAERLKGVDSTLKIQPAELGDSAVYLCASSLDGAGSTDTQYFGPGTRLTVL.

The chain is built from TRBV6-5 and TRBJ1-4, with 7 bases matching TRBD1. CDR1 is MNHEY and CDR2 is SVGAGI in the germline V gene. The junction had 8 bases not matched to a gene; V was cut back by 2 bases and J by 8 bases. The length of the CDR3 is 15 residues. The CDR3 DNA reads TGTGCCAGCAGTTACGGAGACAGGGCAGGCGAAAAACTGTTTTTT. It yields the protein CASSYGDRAGEKLFF.

The chain couples TRBV4-1 to TRBJ1-5, with 7 bases lining up with TRBD1. The germline V gene encodes CDR1 MGHRA and CDR2 YSYEKL. CDR3 length: 15 amino acids. The V and J ends lost 2 bases and 7 bases, in that order; junction bases with no gene match: 8. The CDR3 coding sequence is TGCGCCAGCAGCCAACTGACAGGGATGGGGCAGCCCCAGCATTTT. This sequence encodes CASSQLTGMGQPQHF.

This chain uses TRBV30 with TRBJ2-3; 8 nucleotides match TRBD2. The CDR3 extends over 15 amino acids. CDR1 and CDR2 (germline): GTSNPN, SVGIG (reference sequence). The junction had 7 bases not matched to a gene; V was cut back by 4 bases and J by 1 base. The CDR3 nucleotides read TGTGCCTGGACGGCGGGGGGCCTTGGCACAGATACGCAGTATTTT. It translates to CAWTAGGLGTDTQYF.

The V gene is TRBV9, the J gene TRBJ2-2; tentative D call: TRBD1 (6 bases). Germline V gene sequence: CDR1 SGDLS, CDR2 YYNGEE. The CDR3 is 15 amino acids. Trimming removed 1 base at V and 4 bases at J, with 11 bases between. CDR3 protein: CASSVTQGITGELFF. CDR3 bases: TGTGCCAGCAGCGTAACGCAGGGGATCACCGGGGAGCTGTTTTTT.

The chain is built from TRBV7-3 and TRBJ2-3; 12 bases are a match to TRBD2. From germline, CDR1 is SGHTA and CDR2 FQGTGA. J lost 1 base, V lost 4 bases, and 3 bases had no gene match. The CDR3 sequence is 16 residues long. The CDR3 region is CASSSSGRGGTDTQYF. CDR3 bases: TGTGCCAGCAGCTCTAGCGGGAGGGGGGGCACAGATACGCAGTATTTT.

On this clone itself: Other DNA sequences in this specimen translate into the identical CDR3. This rearrangement joins TRBV5-4 to TRBJ1-1; D is unclear. The CDR3 totals 14 residues. The germline CDR1 and CDR2 sequences are SGHNT and YYREEE (reference sequence). Trimming removed 0 bases from V and 1 base from J, with 7 bases in between. The CDR3 bases are TGTGCCAGCAGCTTGGATCGAGGGAACACTGAAGCTTTCTTT. Its protein product is CASSLDRGNTEAFF. Full variable domain (missing parts from reference TRBV5-4 and TRBJ1-1): ETGVTQSPTHLIKTRGQQVTLRCSSQSGHNTVSWYQQALGQGPQFIFQYYREEENGRGNFPPRFSGLQFPNYSSELNVNALELDDSALYLCASSLDRGNTEAFFGQGTRLTVV.

This clone was observed a single time. The CDR3 reads CASLRLADNTGELFF. CDR3 DNA: TGTGCCAGCCTCCGACTAGCGGACAACACCGGGGAGCTGTTTTTT. The chain has TRBV28 and TRBJ2-2; TRBD2 agrees at 9 bases. CDR1 and CDR2 (germline): MDHEN, SYDVKM. V shed 8 bases, J shed 2 bases, and the junction held 6 bases outside the gene matches. This CDR3 has 15 residues. The full variable domain, its missing parts supplied by reference TRBV28 and TRBJ2-2, is DVKVTQSSRYLVKRTGEKVFLECVQDMDHENMFWYRQDPGLGLRLIYFSYDVKMKEKGDIPEGYSVSREKKERFSLILESASTNQTSMYLCASLRLADNTGELFFGEGSRLTVL.

The chain is built from TRBV9 and TRBJ2-1, with 14 positions matching TRBD2. The V segment lost 2 bases and the J segment 9 bases; nucleotides outside the gene matches: 7. This CDR3 region has 16 residues. CDR1 and CDR2 from the germline V gene are SGDLS and YYNGEE. The CDR3 reads CASSVGTSGSSGEQFF. The CDR3 bases are TGTGCCAGCAGCGTCGGGACTAGCGGGAGTAGTGGTGAGCAGTTCTTC.

The chain combines TRBV6-5 with TRBJ2-5; tentative D call: TRBD1 (6 bases). V lost 3 bases, J lost 4 bases, and 12 bases lay in between. CDR1 and CDR2 (germline): MNHEY, SVGAGI. CDR3 size: 14 residues. The CDR3 DNA follows: TGTGCCAGCAGTTATTTGACAGGCGGAGAGACCCAGTACTTC. It codes for CASSYLTGGETQYF.

This sequence joins TRBV7-3 and TRBJ1-1, with D possibly matching TRBD1 (6 bases). The CDR3 runs 16 residues. Per the germline V gene, CDR1 is SGHTA and CDR2 is FQGTGA. V was trimmed by 0 bases and J by 5 bases, leaving 16 bases between them. The CDR3 loop is CASSLTLGGVRTEAFF. CDR3 in DNA: TGTGCCAGCAGCTTAACGTTAGGGGGGGTACGAACTGAAGCTTTCTTT.

The rearrangement uses TRBV7-9 and TRBJ2-1; maybe TRBD2 (7 bases). Germline V gene lookup returns CDR1 SEHNR and CDR2 FQNEAQ (reference sequence). V dropped 7 bases and J dropped 8 bases, with 18 bases sitting between them. The CDR3 is made up of 14 amino acids. CDR3 protein: CASINLGGRDEQFF. CDR3 bases: TGTGCCAGCATCAACCTCGGGGGGCGGGATGAGCAGTTCTTC.

The chain carries TRBV6-1 and TRBJ1-5, with no clear D. Germline CDR1 MNHNS, CDR2 SASEGT. CDR3 length: 11 amino acids. Trimming took 2 bases from V and 9 from J, leaving 5 bases between them. The CDR3 is CASSEIWPQHF. CDR3 bases: TGTGCCAGCAGTGAAATCTGGCCCCAGCATTTT.

As DNA, the CDR3 is TGTGCCAGCAGCTTAGTCCGGGACACAGATACGCAGTATTTT. This sequence encodes CASSLVRDTDTQYF. J is TRBJ2-3 and V is TRBV11-2; the D gene is possibly TRBD2 (5 bases). Trimming stripped 1 base from V and 2 bases from J, with 7 bases between. Germline V lookup: CDR1 SGHAT, CDR2 FQNNGV. CDR3 length: 14 residues.

The chain's CDR3 is CASSRTDSYEQYF. CDR3 DNA: TGCGCCAGCAGCCGTACAGACTCCTACGAGCAGTACTTC. The rearrangement joins TRBV4-1 to TRBJ2-7, with D unresolved. Germline-derived CDR1 and CDR2 are MGHRA and YSYEKL. V lost 4 bases to trimming and J lost 0 bases, with 7 bases between them. The CDR3 runs to 13 residues.

J is TRBJ1-3 and V is TRBV19; D is undetermined. CDR1 is LNHDA and CDR2 is SQIVND in the germline V gene (reference sequence). The CDR3 consists of 16 residues. V gave up 3 bases and J gave up 1 base, with 13 bases separating them. CDR3 DNA sequence: TGTGCCAGTAGTATCCAATCCGGGATTTCTGGAAACACCATATATTTT. Protein: CASSIQSGISGNTIYF.